Sequencing of this TCR beta chain was carried out in a study of CD8 T cells in ankylosing spondylitis. Findings and limits, study-wide: Researchers reportedly found disease-linked clones significantly enriched in matched ankylosing spondylitis synovial fluid. Some of these motif variants have turned up before, in reports on reactive arthritis synovial fluid and blood. Relatively scarce in peripheral blood, disease-linked clones were CD8+.

This CDR3 is 19 amino acids long. The V gene end was trimmed by 8 bases and the J gene end by 1 base; junction bases not matched to a gene: 21. The germline V gene has CDR1 MNHNS and CDR2 SASEGT. Quantitative 5'-RACE was performed with molecular barcodes, and it yielded the TCR beta libraries. TCRdb reprocessed the 5' RACE reads with MiXCR, giving one entry per CDR3 protein. The data show 250,000 to 300,000 distinct CDR3 sequences, approximately 20% seen once. This clonotype came up a few times. Its antigen is still unknown. The sample taken for sequencing was blood, either unsorted or a sorted T cell fraction (not recorded which). This sequence originates from a male donor with ankylosing spondylitis or in good health (not recorded which). The V call is TRBV6-1, the J call TRBJ2-7; 9 bases are a match to TRBD1. The CDR3 loop reads CASPREPGQGRDRSYEQYV. The CDR3 region has the DNA TGTGCCAGCCCGAGAGAGCCGGGACAGGGAAGGGATAGGTCCTACGAGCAGTACGTC.